This T cell receptor (beta chain) was recovered during a study of shared clonotypes between healthy human individuals. In this sample, this clone turned up a few times. Here immunoSEQ multiplex PCR was the method, and the copy in TCRdb shows in-frame clones only, minus some. The sample carries a few hundred thousand clones, 70% to 85% recorded once. The TCR comes from a woman aged 40-49 years in good health. Some clones in this sample may be carry-over from other donors' samples. Sequencing was performed on PBMCs.

This chain's CDR3 is CASSLTGGDGSGYTF. The DNA of the CDR3 is TGTGCCAGCAGCTTAACGGGCGGGGACGGTTCCGGCTACACCTTC. This chain uses TRBV7-3 with TRBJ1-2; possibly TRBD1 for D (5 bases). CDR1 and CDR2 from the germline V gene are SGHTA and FQGTGA. There are 15 residues in the CDR3. V gave up 0 bases and J gave up 8 bases, with 16 bases separating them. Looking up the rest from reference TRBV7-3 and TRBJ1-2 gives the full variable domain: GAGVSQTPSNKVTEKGKYVELRCDPISGHTALYWYRQSLGQGPEFLIYFQGTGAADDSGLPNDRFFAVRPEGSVSTLKIQRTERGDSAVYLCASSLTGGDGSGYTFGSGTRLTVV.